The next 20 T cell receptor beta chains were all read from a single sample in a study of regulatory T cells in long-lasting Graves disease. Time point indicated: newly diagnosed GD, antithyroid drugs for less than 3 months. Construction of the TCR library relied on RNA isolated from PBMCs. Investigators prepared the TCR beta libraries by applying iRepertoire HTBI primers and Arm-PCR of CDR3 regions. Each CDR3 protein gets one entry after TCRdb re-called the multiplex PCR reads with MiXCR. The sample shows roughly 410,000 distinct CDR3 sequences, over 14% of them seen only once. These data are also associated with another study on T cells in Graves' hyperthyroidism and ophthalmopathy.

Specimen: peripheral blood mononuclear cells (PBMCs), collected at new diagnosis, from a patient treated with antithyroid drugs. The receptor set was obtained from a woman aged 40-49 years with Graves disease.

This clonotype was observed many times. The chain couples TRBV12-3 or TRBV12-4 to TRBJ1-3; D unresolved. Deletions cut 0 bases from V and 4 bases from J, with 4 bases between. This CDR3 comprises 13 residues. The CDR3 coding sequence is TGTGCCAGCAGTTTAGCGCTCGGAAACACCATATATTTT. This translates into CASSLALGNTIYF.

This clonotype was detected ten times or more. The chain carries TRBV28 and TRBJ2-3, with D possibly TRBD2 on 6 matching bases. V gave up 3 bases and J gave up 3 bases, with 13 bases separating them. This CDR3 has 15 amino acids. Germline loops: CDR1 MDHEN, CDR2 SYDVKM. CDR3 amino acids: CASSFARAGTDTQYF. The CDR3 region has the DNA TGTGCCAGCAGTTTTGCAAGGGCGGGGACAGATACGCAGTATTTT.

In this sample, this clonotype turned up a few times. This sequence joins TRBV11-1 and TRBJ2-2; 7 nucleotides match TRBD1. With V trimmed by 5 bases and J by 8 bases, 8 bases remained unmatched. CDR1 and CDR2 from the germline V gene are SGHAT and FQDESV (reference sequence). CDR3 length: 14 residues. Here the CDR3 DNA reads TGTGCCAGCAGCCGGGACAGCCTAAATGGGGAGCTGTTTTTT. The encoded protein is CASSRDSLNGELFF.

This clonotype was observed at least ten times. This chain joins TRBV29-1 and TRBJ1-4; maybe TRBD1 (5 bases). The CDR3 spans 14 residues. From germline, CDR1 is SQVTM and CDR2 ANQGSEA. The CDR3 coding sequence is TGCACCCGTTGGCAGGGTCGGCGCGATGAAAAACTGTTTTTT. Translating it yields CTRWQGRRDEKLFF.

The rearrangement links TRBV20-1 to TRBJ2-7; 10 nucleotides line up with TRBD1. CDR1 and CDR2 from the germline V gene are DFQATT and SNEGSKA (reference sequence). V dropped 6 bases and J dropped 3; count of bases not matched to a gene: 5. This CDR3 has 13 amino acids. The CDR3 coding sequence is TGCAGTGCGCAGGGACAGGGGTTCTACGAGCAGTACTTC. It yields the protein CSAQGQGFYEQYF.

This clonotype was seen at least ten times. This rearrangement joins TRBV7-9 to TRBJ2-4; 8 nucleotides match TRBD1. The CDR3 is 13 residues long. V gave up 0 bases and J gave up 9 bases; unmatched junction bases: 1. CDR1 SEHNR and CDR2 FQNEAQ come from the germline V gene (reference sequence). CDR3 residues: CASSLAGQVIQYF. CDR3 nucleotides: TGTGCCAGCAGCTTAGCGGGACAGGTCATTCAGTACTTC.

The chain joins TRBV5-6 to TRBJ2-1, with a weak D call TRBD2 (5 bases). V gave up 5 bases and J gave up 1 base, with 13 bases separating them. Germline lookup yields CDR1 SGHDT and CDR2 YYEEEE. There are 15 residues in the CDR3. CDR3: CASRFGVSSYNEQFF. CDR3 nucleotides: TGTGCCAGCAGATTCGGGGTTTCGTCCTACAATGAGCAGTTCTTC.

This clonotype was counted ten times or more. The genes are TRBV3-1 and TRBJ1-1, with D hard to call. Germline V gene lookup returns CDR1 LGHDT and CDR2 YNNKEL (reference sequence). The germline V and J ends were trimmed by 4 bases and 0 bases, with 24 bases remaining between them. The CDR3 runs 19 residues. The CDR3 reads CASSRHGSDILGMNTEAFF. The DNA of the CDR3 is TGTGCCAGCAGCCGCCACGGGAGCGACATTCTGGGCATGAACACTGAAGCTTTCTTT.

This clonotype has more than one count but fewer than ten. J is TRBJ2-2 and V is TRBV5-1, with D unresolved. There are 14 residues in the CDR3. Looked up from germline, CDR1 is SGHRS and CDR2 is YFSETQ. V dropped 0 bases and J dropped 7 bases, with 10 bases sitting between them. As DNA, the CDR3 is TGCGCCAGCAGCTTGGGGGCAAATGGCGGGGAGCTGTTTTTT. This gives the protein CASSLGANGGELFF.

This sequence joins TRBV3-1 and TRBJ2-1; D may be TRBD1 (5 bases). Trimming took off 0 bases at V and 3 bases at J, with 6 bases between the two ends. The CDR3 consists of 14 residues. The germline V gene encodes CDR1 LGHDT and CDR2 YNNKEL (reference sequence). The DNA of the CDR3 is TGTGCCAGCAGCCAAGAAGACAGCTACAATGAGCAGTTCTTC. Its translation: CASSQEDSYNEQFF.

This clonotype was counted many times. The chain couples TRBV27 to TRBJ1-2; D remains ambiguous. The germline V gene has CDR1 MNHEY and CDR2 SMNVEV (reference sequence). The CDR3 loop spans 13 amino acids. Trimming left V 0 bases short and J 2 bases short, with 4 bases between. CDR3 bases: TGTGCCAGCAGTTTATCGGTGAACTATGGCTACACCTTC. This gives the protein CASSLSVNYGYTF.

This clonotype was recorded at least ten times. The chain is built from TRBV24-1 and TRBJ2-2; D might be TRBD1 (6 bases). CDR1 and CDR2 (germline): KGHDR, SFDVKD. The CDR3 is made up of 18 amino acids. V was pared by 7 bases and J by 5 bases, with 25 bases between. This CDR3 is CATRQARNRVELTGELFF. CDR3 nucleotides: TGTGCCACCAGGCAGGCCCGAAACAGGGTCGAGTTAACCGGGGAGCTGTTTTTT.

This clonotype was recorded at least ten times. V gene TRBV12-3 or TRBV12-4 combines with J gene TRBJ2-1; 11 nucleotides agree with TRBD2. After removal of 5 bases from V and 4 bases from J, the junction contained 7 bases not matched to a gene. The CDR3 covers 16 residues. The CDR3 is CASSPPASGRYNEQFF. The DNA of the CDR3 is TGTGCCAGCAGTCCCCCCGCTAGCGGGAGGTACAATGAGCAGTTCTTC.

This clonotype was detected a few times. The chain joins TRBV12-3 or TRBV12-4 to TRBJ2-2, with 9 bases aligning to TRBD1. The J segment lost 6 bases and the V segment lost 6 bases, leaving 8 bases of the junction unmatched. The CDR3 contains 15 residues. CDR3 coding DNA: TGTGCCAGCAGGGACATGGACAGGGGAGCCGGGGAGCTGTTTTTT. Protein: CASRDMDRGAGELFF.

This clonotype was observed at least ten times. V usage is TRBV6-1 and J usage is TRBJ1-1; 9 positions match TRBD1. The CDR3 is made up of 17 amino acids. CDR1 is MNHNS, CDR2 SASEGT, per germline. Trimming took 5 bases from V and 1 from J; bases not matched to a gene: 11. The CDR3 DNA is TGTGCCAGCAGTACCCTAACGCCGGGACAGGGGAACACTGAAGCTTTCTTT. As protein: CASSTLTPGQGNTEAFF.

The genes are TRBV5-1 and TRBJ1-1; TRBD1 might be the D (5 bases). CDR1 is SGHRS, CDR2 YFSETQ, per germline. V was cut by 5 bases and J by 6 bases, with 14 bases left in between. CDR3 size: 13 residues. DNA for the CDR3: TGCGCCAGCAGAAGAGGGGTAGGTCCTGAAGCTTTCTTT. Translation gives CASRRGVGPEAFF.

This clonotype was picked up many times. V gene TRBV11-3 combines with J gene TRBJ2-5; TRBD2 matches at 8 bases. There are 15 residues in the CDR3. The V segment lost 4 bases and the J segment 1 base; nucleotides outside the gene matches: 5. Per the germline V gene, CDR1 is SGHNT and CDR2 is YENEEA. CDR3 sequence: CASSSGTSSQETQYF. The CDR3 DNA is TGTGCCAGCAGCTCGGGGACTAGTTCCCAAGAGACCCAGTACTTC.

The chain employs TRBV27 and TRBJ2-2, with a weak D call TRBD1 (6 bases). V lost 6 bases to trimming and J lost 2 bases, with 19 bases between them. The CDR3 loop spans 17 amino acids. The germline gives CDR1 MNHEY, CDR2 SMNVEV (reference sequence). In DNA form, the CDR3 reads TGTGCCAGCAGACAGGGAACCTGGCGGGTTAACACCGGGGAGCTGTTTTTT. This translates into CASRQGTWRVNTGELFF.

The table lists this clonotype with a few counts. V and J are TRBV20-1 and TRBJ1-2; 11 nucleotides line up with TRBD1. The CDR3 consists of 16 residues. V lost 6 bases to trimming and J lost 5 bases; unmatched junction nucleotides: 14. Germline V gene lookup returns CDR1 DFQATT and CDR2 SNEGSKA (reference sequence). CDR3 DNA sequence: TGCAGTGCAACTCCGGGACAGGGGGTTGTAGAGTATGGCTACACCTTC. Residues: CSATPGQGVVEYGYTF.

This clonotype was counted only a few times. The chain combines TRBV7-3 with TRBJ1-5; D call uncertain. Germline CDR1 and CDR2: SGHTA and FQGTGA. Trimming left V 5 bases short and J 6 bases short, with 11 bases between. This CDR3 contains 13 residues. CDR3 loop: CASSLGWGQPQHF. CDR3 DNA: TGTGCCAGCAGCCTTGGGTGGGGTCAGCCCCAGCATTTT.